This entry lists 5 T cell receptor beta chains sequenced from one sample in a study of T-cell memory formation after mild COVID-19. TCRdb ran MiXCR on the 5' RACE reads and lists one entry per CDR3 protein. The sample includes 15,000 to 20,000 distinct CDR3 sequences, around 25% of them seen just once. Sequenced: PBMCs or a T cell subset sorted from them (not recorded which). These receptors all come from a man aged 18 to 30 who had mild COVID-19 (a few samples of this study predate the infection). Cell type and time point are not known.

This clonotype was counted many times. The CDR3 nucleotides read TGCGCCAGCAGCCAAGATATATCGGGTTTTCGCACAGATACGCAGTATTTT. Translating it yields CASSQDISGFRTDTQYF. The rearrangement uses TRBV4-1 and TRBJ2-3; no reliable D call. The CDR3 consists of 17 residues. The V gene's germline CDR1 is MGHRA and CDR2 YSYEKL. Trimming shortened V by 0 bases and J by 1 base, and 14 bases separated the two germline ends.

This sequence joins TRBV7-9 and TRBJ1-1, with 7 bases that match TRBD1. V lost 5 bases and J lost 14; bases outside the gene matches: 8. Germline CDR1 is SEHNR and CDR2 is FQNEAQ (reference sequence). This CDR3 comprises 11 residues. The CDR3 nucleotides read TGTGCCAGCAGCCCCGGGACAGAAGTATTCTTT. It codes for CASSPGTEVFF.

This chain connects TRBV9 to TRBJ1-2; D perhaps matches TRBD1 (6 bases). The CDR3 sequence is 12 residues long. The germline V gene has CDR1 SGDLS and CDR2 YYNGEE. V lost 3 bases and J 8 bases, leaving 11 bases between the germline ends. In DNA form, the CDR3 reads TGTGCCAGCAGCGGGACAGAGGAAGGCTACACCTTC. This codes for CASSGTEEGYTF. Looking up the rest from reference TRBV9 and TRBJ1-2 gives the full variable domain: DSGVTQTPKHLITATGQRVTLRCSPRSGDLSVYWYQQSLDQGLQFLIQYYNGEERAKGNILERFSAQQFPDLHSELNLSSLELGDSALYFCASSGTEEGYTFGSGTRLTVV.

V gene TRBV5-1 combines with J gene TRBJ2-5; 8 nucleotides align to TRBD2. Trimming removed 0 bases from V and 4 bases from J; junction bases left unmatched: 11. The CDR3 is made up of 17 amino acids. Germline CDR1 SGHRS, CDR2 YFSETQ. CDR3 amino acids: CASSLVGGAGERETQYF. CDR3 DNA: TGCGCCAGCAGCTTGGTTGGGGGAGCGGGGGAAAGAGAGACCCAGTACTTC.

The chain uses TRBV9 and TRBJ2-7; TRBD2 agrees at 7 bases. The ends lost 4 bases at V and 2 bases at J; junction bases unmatched: 6. CDR3 length: 14 residues. The V gene's germline CDR1 is SGDLS and CDR2 YYNGEE. CDR3 in amino acids: CASSRLAGPYEQYF. The CDR3 DNA reads as TGTGCCAGCAGCCGTTTAGCGGGCCCCTACGAGCAGTACTTC.